These T cell receptor beta chains were read from a single sample in a study of T cells expressing NK-cell markers. TCRdb re-called the 5' RACE reads and gives one entry per CDR3 protein, without DNA. Its table lists around 380,000 distinct CDR3 sequences. Sequencing used blood T cells: a sorted CD56 or NKG2C T cell subset, CD4+ or CD8+ T cells, or bulk PBMC T cells (not recorded which). The receptors come from a woman aged 50 to 60 in good health. The CDR3 runs from the conserved cysteine through the conserved F or W.

TRBV4-1	TRBJ2-1	CASSQVRGEVSNEQFF
TRBV30	TRBJ2-1	CAWSVSSGGYNEQFF
TRBV2	TRBJ2-3	CASSEARGQYF
TRBV27	TRBJ1-5	CASRDGTGSQPQHF
TRBV5-1	TRBJ1-1	CASSRVGNTEAFF
TRBV20-1	TRBJ2-2	CSALPLAGGPNTGELFF
TRBV11-2	TRBJ2-3	CASSFRQLPDTQYF
TRBV30	TRBJ2-3	CAWTPPGQRTDTQYF
TRBV6-5	TRBJ1-5	CASSSSGVGGSQHF
TRBV6-5	TRBJ2-3	CASSYSGLPTDTQYF
TRBV20-1	TRBJ1-2	CSARVQGNYGYTF
TRBV24-1	TRBJ2-1	CATSGTSGRINEQFF
TRBV6-1	TRBJ1-2	CASSESQGARGYTF
TRBV27	TRBJ2-1	CASRGEVGEQFF
TRBV5-1	TRBJ1-2	CASGLDRSRRDGYTF
TRBV29-1	TRBJ2-5	CSVEGGEKTQYF
TRBV4-1	TRBJ2-1	CASSQDSLEARPDNEQFF
TRBV29-1	TRBJ1-2	CSVAGGLSYGYTF
TRBV27	TRBJ2-1	CASPGRGLAGWVNEQFF
TRBV27	TRBJ2-6	CASSLQHPSGANVLTF
TRBV9	TRBJ2-3	CASSPSGTSGPTQYF
TRBV20-1	TRBJ1-5	CSATTGANQPQHF
TRBV2	TRBJ2-3	CASSETGREGPTNTQYF
TRBV6-5	TRBJ1-1	CASSGLNTEAFF
TRBV12-3/TRBV12-4	TRBJ2-1	CASSKSGTSYNEQFF
TRBV21-1	TRBJ2-4	CASSKDAELSTLAKNIQYF
TRBV9	TRBJ2-5	CASSRGTSALDGTQYF
TRBV2	TRBJ2-1	CASGGVAGVEQFF